Sequencing of this T cell receptor (beta chain) was carried out in a study of vaccination and CD4 T cells after COVID-19. Study-wide background: Recovered patients in the cohort numbered six men and four women, two of them Hispanic. The stimulus for the cells was overlapping spike peptides derived from SARS-CoV-2, HCoV-NL63, HCoV-OC43 and HCoV-229E. Sampling after COVID took place at a median of about 91 days (range 35 to 161) following diagnosis.

In regard to this clonotype: Its target is not known.

The study sequenced cultured CD4+ T cell DNA using the Oncomine TCR Beta short-read assay. Scientists extracted genomic DNA from CD4+ T cells grown in culture. Via MiXCR, TCRdb re-called the PCR reads, giving one row per CDR3 protein. The sample has about 7,300 distinct CDR3 sequences, roughly 29% seen once. This sample's treatment: approximately nine-day PBMC culture with coronavirus spike peptide pools or control peptides (ViraFEST assay). Pre-COVID-19 pandemic sampling (2011-2018) yielded the unexposed donor's CD4+ T cells. The CDR3 totals 15 residues. Germline CDR1 reads LGHNA; CDR2 reads YSLEER. V was clipped by 0 bases and J by 3 bases, with 9 bases between them.

Sequencing input: CD4+ T cells from blood, cultured in vitro. The clonotype was recovered from a human donor in good health. The V call is TRBV4-3, the J call TRBJ1-5; D is ambiguous. CDR3 region: CASSQEPGSNQPQHF. CDR3 sequence (DNA): TGCGCCAGCAGCCAAGAACCCGGATCCAATCAGCCCCAGCATTTT.